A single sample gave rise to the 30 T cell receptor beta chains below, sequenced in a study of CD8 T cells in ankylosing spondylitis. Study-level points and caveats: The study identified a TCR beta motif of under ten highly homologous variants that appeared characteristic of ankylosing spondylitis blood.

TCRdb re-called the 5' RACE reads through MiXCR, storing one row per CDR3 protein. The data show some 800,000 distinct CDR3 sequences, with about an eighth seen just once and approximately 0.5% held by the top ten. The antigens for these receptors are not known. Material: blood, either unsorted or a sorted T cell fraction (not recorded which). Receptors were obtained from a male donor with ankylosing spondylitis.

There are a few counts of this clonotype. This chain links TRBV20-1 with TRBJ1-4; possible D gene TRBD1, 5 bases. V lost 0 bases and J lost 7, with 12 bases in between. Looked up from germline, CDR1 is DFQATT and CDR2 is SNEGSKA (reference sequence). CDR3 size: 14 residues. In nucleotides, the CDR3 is TGCAGTGCTAGAGAGGGGCCCGGTGGTGAAAAACTGTTTTTT. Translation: CSAREGPGGEKLFF.

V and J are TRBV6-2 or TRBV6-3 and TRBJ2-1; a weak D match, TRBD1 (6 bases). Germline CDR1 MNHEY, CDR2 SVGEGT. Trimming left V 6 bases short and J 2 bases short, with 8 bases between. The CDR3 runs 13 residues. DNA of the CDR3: TGTGCCAGCAGGGACAGTGCCTACAATGAGCAGTTCTTC. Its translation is CASRDSAYNEQFF.

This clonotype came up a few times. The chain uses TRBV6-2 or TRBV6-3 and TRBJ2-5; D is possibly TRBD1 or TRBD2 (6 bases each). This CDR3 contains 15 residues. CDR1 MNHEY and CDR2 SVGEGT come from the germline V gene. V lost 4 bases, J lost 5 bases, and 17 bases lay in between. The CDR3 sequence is CASSSPRGTRETQYF. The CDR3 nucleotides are TGTGCCAGCAGTTCCCCCCGGGGGACACGGGAGACCCAGTACTTC.

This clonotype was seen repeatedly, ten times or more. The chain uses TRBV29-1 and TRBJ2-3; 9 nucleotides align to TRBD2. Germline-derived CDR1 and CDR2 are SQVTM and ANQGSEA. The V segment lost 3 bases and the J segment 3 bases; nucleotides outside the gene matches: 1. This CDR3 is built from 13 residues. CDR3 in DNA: TGCAGCGTTGACGCGGGAGGGACAGATACGCAGTATTTT. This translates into CSVDAGGTDTQYF.

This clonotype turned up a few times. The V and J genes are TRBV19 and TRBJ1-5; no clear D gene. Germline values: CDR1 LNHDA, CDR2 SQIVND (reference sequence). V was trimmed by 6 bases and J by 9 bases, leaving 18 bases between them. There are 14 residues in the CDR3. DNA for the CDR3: TGTGCCAGTAGCGATGACGGTGGATTGTGGCCCCAGCATTTT. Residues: CASSDDGGLWPQHF.

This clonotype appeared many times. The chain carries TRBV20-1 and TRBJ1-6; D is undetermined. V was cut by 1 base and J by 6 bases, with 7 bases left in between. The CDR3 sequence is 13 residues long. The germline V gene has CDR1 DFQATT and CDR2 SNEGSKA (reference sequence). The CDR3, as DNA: TGCAGTGCTAGAGTATCCGCTAATTCACCCCTCCACTTT. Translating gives CSARVSANSPLHF.

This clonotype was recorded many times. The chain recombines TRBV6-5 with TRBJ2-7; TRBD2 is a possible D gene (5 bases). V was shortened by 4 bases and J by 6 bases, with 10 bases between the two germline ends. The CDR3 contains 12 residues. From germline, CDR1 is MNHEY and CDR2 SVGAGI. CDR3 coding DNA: TGTGCCAGCAGTTTTTCAGGAGGCGAGCAGTACTTC. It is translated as CASSFSGGEQYF.

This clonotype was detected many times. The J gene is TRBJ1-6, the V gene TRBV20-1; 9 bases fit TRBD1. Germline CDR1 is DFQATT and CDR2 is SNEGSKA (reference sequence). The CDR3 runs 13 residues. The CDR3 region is CRAGQGFFSPLHF. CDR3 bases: TGCAGGGCGGGACAGGGCTTTTTTTCACCCCTCCACTTT.

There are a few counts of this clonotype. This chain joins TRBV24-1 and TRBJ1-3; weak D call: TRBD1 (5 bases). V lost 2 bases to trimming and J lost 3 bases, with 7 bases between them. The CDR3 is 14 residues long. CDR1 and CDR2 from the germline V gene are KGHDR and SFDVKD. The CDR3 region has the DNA TGTGCCACCAGTGATTCCAGGGATGGAAACACCATATATTTT. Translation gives CATSDSRDGNTIYF.

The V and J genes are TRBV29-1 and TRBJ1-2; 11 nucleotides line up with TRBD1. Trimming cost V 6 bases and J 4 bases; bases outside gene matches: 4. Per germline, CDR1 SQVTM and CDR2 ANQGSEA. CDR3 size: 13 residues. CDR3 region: CSVDRGRGYGYTF. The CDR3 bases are TGCAGCGTGGACAGGGGGCGCGGCTATGGCTACACCTTC.

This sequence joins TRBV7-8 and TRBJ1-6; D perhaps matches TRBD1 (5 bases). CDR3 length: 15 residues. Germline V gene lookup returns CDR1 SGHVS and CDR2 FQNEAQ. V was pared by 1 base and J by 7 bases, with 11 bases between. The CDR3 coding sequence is TGTGCCAGCAGCTTAGGCGGGGGAAGGAATTCACCCCTCCACTTT. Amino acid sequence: CASSLGGGRNSPLHF.

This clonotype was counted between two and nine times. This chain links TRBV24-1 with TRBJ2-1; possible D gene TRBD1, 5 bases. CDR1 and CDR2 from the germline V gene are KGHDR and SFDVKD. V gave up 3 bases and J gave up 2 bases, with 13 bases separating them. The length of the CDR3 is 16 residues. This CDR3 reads CATSDPDSQTYNEQFF. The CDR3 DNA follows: TGTGCCACCAGTGATCCCGACAGCCAAACCTACAATGAGCAGTTCTTC.

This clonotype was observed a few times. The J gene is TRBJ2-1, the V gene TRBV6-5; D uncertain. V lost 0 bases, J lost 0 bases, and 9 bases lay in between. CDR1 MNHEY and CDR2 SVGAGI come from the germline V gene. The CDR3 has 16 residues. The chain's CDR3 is CASSYSPSSSYNEQFF. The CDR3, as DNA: TGTGCCAGCAGTTACTCACCATCGAGCTCCTACAATGAGCAGTTCTTC.

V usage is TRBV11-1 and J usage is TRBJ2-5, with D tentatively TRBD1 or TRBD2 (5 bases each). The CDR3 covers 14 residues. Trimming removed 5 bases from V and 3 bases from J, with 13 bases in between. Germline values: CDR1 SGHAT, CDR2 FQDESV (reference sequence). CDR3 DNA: TGTGCCAGCAGCGAAGGGCGAGGGGAAGAGACCCAGTACTTC. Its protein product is CASSEGRGEETQYF. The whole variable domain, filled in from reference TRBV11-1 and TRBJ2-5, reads EAEVAQSPRYKITEKSQAVAFWCDPISGHATLYWYRQILGQGPELLVQFQDESVVDDSQLPKDRFSAERLKGVDSTLKIQPAELGDSAMYLCASSEGRGEETQYFGPGTRLLVL.

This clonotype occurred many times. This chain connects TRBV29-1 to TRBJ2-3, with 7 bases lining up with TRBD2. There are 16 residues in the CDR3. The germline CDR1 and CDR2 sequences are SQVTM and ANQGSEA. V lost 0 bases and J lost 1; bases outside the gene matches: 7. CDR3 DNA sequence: TGCAGCGTTGAAGAGGGCGGCGGGGGTGGCACAGATACGCAGTATTTT. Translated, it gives CSVEEGGGGGTDTQYF.

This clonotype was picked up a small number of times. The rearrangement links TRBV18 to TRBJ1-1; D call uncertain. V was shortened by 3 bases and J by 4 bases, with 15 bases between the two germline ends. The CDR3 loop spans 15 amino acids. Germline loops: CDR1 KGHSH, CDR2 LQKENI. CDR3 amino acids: CASSPGLLKATEAFF. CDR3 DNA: TGTGCCAGCTCACCCGGACTTTTAAAGGCCACTGAAGCTTTCTTT.

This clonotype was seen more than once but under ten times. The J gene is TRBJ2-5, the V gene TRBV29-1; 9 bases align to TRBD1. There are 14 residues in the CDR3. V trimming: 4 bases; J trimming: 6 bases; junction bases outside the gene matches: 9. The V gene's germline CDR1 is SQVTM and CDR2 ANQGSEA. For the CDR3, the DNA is TGCAGCGTTGCGCGGGACAGGGATTGGAAGACCCAGTACTTC. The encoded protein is CSVARDRDWKTQYF.

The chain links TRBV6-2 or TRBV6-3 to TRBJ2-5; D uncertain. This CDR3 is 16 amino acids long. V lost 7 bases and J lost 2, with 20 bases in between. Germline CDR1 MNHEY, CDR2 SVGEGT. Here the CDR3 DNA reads TGTGCCAGCACCACCCCTACGGCCGAAACTCAAGAGACCCAGTACTTC. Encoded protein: CASTTPTAETQETQYF.

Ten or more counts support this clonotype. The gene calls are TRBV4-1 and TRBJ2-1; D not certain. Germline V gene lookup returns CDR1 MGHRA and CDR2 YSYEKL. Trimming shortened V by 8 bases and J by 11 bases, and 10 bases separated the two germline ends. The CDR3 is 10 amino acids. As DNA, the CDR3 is TGCGCCAGCGGGCCCCACAAGCAGTTCTTC. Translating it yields CASGPHKQFF.

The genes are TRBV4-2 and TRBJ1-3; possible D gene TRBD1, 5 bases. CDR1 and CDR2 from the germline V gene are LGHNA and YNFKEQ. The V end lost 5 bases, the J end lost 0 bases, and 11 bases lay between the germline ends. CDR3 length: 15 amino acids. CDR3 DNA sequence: TGTGCCAGCAGCTTCGGGGGATTCTCTGGAAACACCATATATTTT. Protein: CASSFGGFSGNTIYF.

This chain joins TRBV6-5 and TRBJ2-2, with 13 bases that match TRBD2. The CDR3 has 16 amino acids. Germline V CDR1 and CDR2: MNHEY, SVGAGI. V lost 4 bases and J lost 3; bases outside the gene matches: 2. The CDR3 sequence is CASSFGLAGDTGELFF. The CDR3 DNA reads TGTGCCAGCAGTTTTGGACTAGCGGGGGACACCGGGGAGCTGTTTTTT.

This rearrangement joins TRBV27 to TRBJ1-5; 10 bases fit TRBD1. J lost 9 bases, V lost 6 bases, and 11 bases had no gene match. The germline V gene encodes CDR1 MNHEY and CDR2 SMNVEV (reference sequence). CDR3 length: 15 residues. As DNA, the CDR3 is TGTGCCAGCAGCCCCGGGGGACAGGGGATAGCGCCCCAGCATTTT. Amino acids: CASSPGGQGIAPQHF.

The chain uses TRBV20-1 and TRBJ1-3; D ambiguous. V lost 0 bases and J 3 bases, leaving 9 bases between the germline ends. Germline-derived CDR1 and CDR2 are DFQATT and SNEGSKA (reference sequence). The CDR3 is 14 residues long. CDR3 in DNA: TGCAGTGCTAGAGATCCGCAGAGTGGAAACACCATATATTTT. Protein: CSARDPQSGNTIYF.

DNA of the CDR3: TGTGCCAGCAGTTTAGCGCGGACTAGTCAAGAGACCCAGTACTTC. It translates to CASSLARTSQETQYF. This chain links TRBV27 with TRBJ2-5, with 7 nucleotides matching TRBD2. The trim removed 2 bases at V and 2 bases at J, leaving 5 bases unmatched. The CDR3 covers 15 residues. Germline V gives CDR1 MNHEY, CDR2 SMNVEV (reference sequence).

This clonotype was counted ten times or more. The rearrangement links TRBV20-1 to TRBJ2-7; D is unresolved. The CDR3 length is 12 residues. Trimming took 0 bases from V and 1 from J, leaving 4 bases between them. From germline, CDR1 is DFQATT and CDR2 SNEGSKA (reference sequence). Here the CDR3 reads CSARDQSYEQYF. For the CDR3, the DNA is TGCAGTGCTAGAGATCAATCCTACGAGCAGTACTTC.

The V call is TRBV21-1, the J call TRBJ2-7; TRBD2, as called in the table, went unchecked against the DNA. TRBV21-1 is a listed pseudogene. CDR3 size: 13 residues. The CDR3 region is CASNLGRVDEQYF. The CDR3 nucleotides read TGTGCCAGCAACCTCGGAAGGGTGGACGAGCAGTACTTC.

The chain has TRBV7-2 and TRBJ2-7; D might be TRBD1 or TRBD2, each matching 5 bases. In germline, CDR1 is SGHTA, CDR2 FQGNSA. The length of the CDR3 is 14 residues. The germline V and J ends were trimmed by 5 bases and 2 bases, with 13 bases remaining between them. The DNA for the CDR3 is TGTGCCAGCAGCCGCCCGGGACCCACCTACGAGCAGTACTTC. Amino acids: CASSRPGPTYEQYF.

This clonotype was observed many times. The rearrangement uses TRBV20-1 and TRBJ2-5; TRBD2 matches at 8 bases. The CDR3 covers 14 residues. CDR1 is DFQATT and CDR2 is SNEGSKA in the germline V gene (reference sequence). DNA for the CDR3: TGCAGCGCGGGGGGTAGCGGAGACAAAGAGACCCAGTACTTC. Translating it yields CSAGGSGDKETQYF.

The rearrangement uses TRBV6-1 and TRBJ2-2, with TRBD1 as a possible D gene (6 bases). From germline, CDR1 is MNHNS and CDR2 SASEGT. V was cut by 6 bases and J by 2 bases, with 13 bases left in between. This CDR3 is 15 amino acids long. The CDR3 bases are TGTGCCAGCAGGAGTACGGACAGAAACACCGGGGAGCTGTTTTTT. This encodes CASRSTDRNTGELFF.

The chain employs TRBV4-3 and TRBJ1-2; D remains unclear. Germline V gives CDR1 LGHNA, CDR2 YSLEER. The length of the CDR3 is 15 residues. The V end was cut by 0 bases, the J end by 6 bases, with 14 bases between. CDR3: CASSQEALGFNGYTF. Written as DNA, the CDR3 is TGCGCCAGCAGCCAAGAGGCCCTAGGGTTCAATGGCTACACCTTC.